This is a list of T cell receptor beta chains from one sample in a study of blood T cells in healthy people across ages. TCRdb ran MiXCR on the 5' RACE reads and lists one entry per CDR3 protein. This sample has roughly 800,000 distinct CDR3 sequences, with roughly 53% found just once. The source material was blood. The receptors stem from a man of 80 years or more in good health. CDR3s include the opening cysteine and the closing phenylalanine or tryptophan.

v_gene: TRBV25-1; j_gene: TRBJ2-1; CDR3aa: CASSEAGTSPYNEQFF
v_gene: TRBV6-2/TRBV6-3; j_gene: TRBJ1-2; CDR3aa: CASRDLYGYTF
v_gene: TRBV11-2; j_gene: TRBJ2-7; CDR3aa: CASSTGLAGGNEQYF
v_gene: TRBV14; j_gene: TRBJ1-6; CDR3aa: CASSQEQDSPLHF
v_gene: TRBV4-1; j_gene: TRBJ2-1; CDR3aa: CASSQVGAYEQFF
v_gene: TRBV20-1; j_gene: TRBJ2-3; CDR3aa: CSARPLVRSTDTQYF
v_gene: TRBV28; j_gene: TRBJ1-4; CDR3aa: CASSFADRGQKLFF
v_gene: TRBV28; j_gene: .; CDR3aa: CASNPARGRREQYF
v_gene: TRBV12-3/TRBV12-4; j_gene: TRBJ2-3; CDR3aa: CASSSTGGHRDAYF
v_gene: TRBV6-5; j_gene: TRBJ2-1; CDR3aa: CASSPTAGTGDEQFF
v_gene: TRBV2; j_gene: TRBJ2-6; CDR3aa: CASSGGGANVLTF
v_gene: TRBV20-1; j_gene: TRBJ2-3; CDR3aa: CSAGDRGSTDTQYF
v_gene: TRBV7-3; j_gene: TRBJ2-7; CDR3aa: CASSLAGGGAYEQYF
v_gene: TRBV6-5; j_gene: TRBJ1-2; CDR3aa: CASSSTGGIGYFGYTF
v_gene: TRBV7-9; j_gene: TRBJ2-1; CDR3aa: CASSLGSLAGEYNEQFF
v_gene: TRBV9; j_gene: TRBJ2-3; CDR3aa: CASSPGLGGPSTDTQYF
v_gene: TRBV10-3; j_gene: TRBJ2-1; CDR3aa: CAITTNPRDEQFF
v_gene: TRBV9; j_gene: TRBJ2-5; CDR3aa: CASSVLAGAWENEQYF
v_gene: TRBV2; j_gene: TRBJ1-2; CDR3aa: CASSEARGLDGYTF
v_gene: TRBV29-1; j_gene: TRBJ2-7; CDR3aa: CSGVVGLNEQYF
v_gene: TRBV7-2; j_gene: TRBJ2-7; CDR3aa: CASSLYGGVTTPQYF
v_gene: TRBV4-2; j_gene: TRBJ2-2; CDR3aa: CASSQGEGQVSTGELFF
v_gene: TRBV5-1; j_gene: TRBJ2-5; CDR3aa: CASSLVREGETQYF
v_gene: TRBV12-3/TRBV12-4; j_gene: TRBJ2-6; CDR3aa: CASSLRGTGGSGTNVLTF
v_gene: TRBV7-3; j_gene: TRBJ2-1; CDR3aa: CASSLRAGSDEQFF
v_gene: TRBV12-3/TRBV12-4; j_gene: TRBJ1-2; CDR3aa: CASSLALGSGYTF
v_gene: TRBV20-1; j_gene: TRBJ1-2; CDR3aa: CSATGGGYTF